This TCR beta chain is from a study of T cells after posttransplantation cyclophosphamide. Study-level results: Later post-transplant blood repertoires were often dominated by donor CD8+ memory clones. Skin or GI-infiltrating T cells shared few TRB sequences with blood.

The related graft donor's blood sample was taken on the day of bone marrow donation. The CDR3 is 14 amino acids. Germline V gives CDR1 PRHDT, CDR2 FYEKMQ (reference sequence). J lost 0 bases, V lost 4 bases, and 2 bases had no gene match. Some clones are missing from TCRdb's copy, which holds only in-frame ones; the method was immunoSEQ multiplex PCR. The sample is made up of roughly 35,000 clones, none counted only once. This clone showed up many times. Its specificity is not known. The chain links TRBV13 to TRBJ1-1; 7 bases are shared with TRBD1. Material for sequencing was PBMCs. The TCR originated in a woman between 45 and 65 years old in good health and a related stem cell transplant donor. For the CDR3, the DNA is TGTGCCAGCAGCTCCGGGACAGTGAACACTGAAGCTTTCTTT. This translates into CASSSGTVNTEAFF.